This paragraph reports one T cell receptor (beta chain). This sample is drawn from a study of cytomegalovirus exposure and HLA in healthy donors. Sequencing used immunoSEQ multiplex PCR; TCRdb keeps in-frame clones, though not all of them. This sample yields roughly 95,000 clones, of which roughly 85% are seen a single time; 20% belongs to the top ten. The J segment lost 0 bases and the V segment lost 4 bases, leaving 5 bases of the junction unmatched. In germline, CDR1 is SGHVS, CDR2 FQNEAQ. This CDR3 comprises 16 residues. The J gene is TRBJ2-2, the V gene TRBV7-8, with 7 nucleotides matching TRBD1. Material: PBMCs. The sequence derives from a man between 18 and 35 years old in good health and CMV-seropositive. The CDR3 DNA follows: TGTGCCAGCAGCTCTAGACAGGGTCCGAACACCGGGGAGCTGTTTTTT. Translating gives CASSSRQGPNTGELFF.